These 27 T cell receptor beta chains were sequenced from one sample in a study of cytomegalovirus exposure and HLA in healthy donors. The protocol was immunoSEQ multiplex PCR, while the TCRdb copy is restricted to in-frame clones and leaves out a portion. The sample consists of some 170,000 clones, around 92% of them appearing once. Specimen: PBMCs. All receptors come from a woman in her late teens or twenties in good health and CMV-seropositive.

This rearrangement joins TRBV10-3 to TRBJ2-3; D uncertain. The CDR3 runs to 13 residues. Trimming cost V 2 bases and J 2 bases, with 5 bases left between them. Germline assignment: CDR1 ENHRY and CDR2 SYGVKD. The chain's CDR3 is CAISEDNTDTQYF. The DNA of the CDR3 is TGTGCCATCAGTGAGGACAACACAGATACGCAGTATTTT.

This chain uses TRBV30 with TRBJ2-5, with 8 bases matching TRBD1. V dropped 1 base and J dropped 2; count of bases not matched to a gene: 9. This CDR3 spans 16 amino acids. Germline CDR1 reads GTSNPN; CDR2 reads SVGIG (reference sequence). The CDR3: CAWSAKDRAIQETQYF. The CDR3, as DNA: TGTGCCTGGAGTGCCAAGGACAGGGCGATTCAAGAGACCCAGTACTTC.

The chain links TRBV4-2 to TRBJ2-1; possibly TRBD1 for D (5 bases). The CDR3 has 12 residues. Germline V gene data show CDR1 as LGHNA and CDR2 as YNFKEQ. V shed 0 bases and J shed 13 bases, with 10 bases lying between them. CDR3 in DNA: TGTGCCAGCAGCCAAGAAAGGGGTGGCCAGTTCTTC. Translated, it gives CASSQERGGQFF.

The chain joins TRBV7-9 to TRBJ2-2, with 16 bases identical to TRBD2. The trim removed 5 bases at V and 8 bases at J, leaving 8 bases unmatched. The CDR3 totals 17 residues. Germline CDR1 is SEHNR and CDR2 is FQNEAQ (reference sequence). CDR3 bases: TGTGCCAGCAGCCCGGGACTAGCGGGAGGGCCCGGTGGGGAGCTGTTTTTT. Protein sequence: CASSPGLAGGPGGELFF.

The rearrangement links TRBV18 to TRBJ2-7; D unclear. This CDR3 contains 12 residues. Germline assignment: CDR1 KGHSH and CDR2 LQKENI. Trimming stripped 3 bases from V and 4 bases from J, with 7 bases between. CDR3 nucleotide sequence: TGTGCCAGCTCACCTGGTACTTACGAGCAGTACTTC. It specifies CASSPGTYEQYF.

The chain uses TRBV11-2 and TRBJ2-5; D unclear. This CDR3 comprises 15 residues. Trimming removed 4 bases at V and 1 base at J, with 13 bases between. Looked up from germline, CDR1 is SGHAT and CDR2 is FQNNGV. CDR3 protein: CASSSYQMSQETQYF. CDR3 bases: TGTGCCAGCAGCTCCTACCAAATGAGCCAAGAGACCCAGTACTTC.

This sequence joins TRBV7-3 and TRBJ2-2, with 9 positions matching TRBD1. CDR1 SGHTA and CDR2 FQGTGA come from the germline V gene. V lost 10 bases to trimming and J lost 6 bases; unmatched junction nucleotides: 6. This CDR3 region has 13 residues. Here the CDR3 reads CATRDREAGELFF. For the CDR3, the DNA is TGTGCCACCCGGGACAGGGAGGCCGGGGAGCTGTTTTTT.

This chain connects TRBV13 to TRBJ1-3; TRBD1 aligns across 8 bases. Germline CDR1 and CDR2: PRHDT and FYEKMQ (reference sequence). J lost 0 bases, V lost 5 bases, and 3 bases had no gene match. The CDR3 length is 15 residues. The CDR3 region is CASSEGTGSGNTIYF. The DNA for the CDR3 is TGTGCCAGCAGCGAAGGGACAGGCTCTGGAAACACCATATATTTT.

J is TRBJ2-7 and V is TRBV7-3; 7 nucleotides line up with TRBD2. The CDR3 loop spans 15 amino acids. V trimming: 2 bases; J trimming: 2 bases; junction bases outside the gene matches: 6. Germline loops: CDR1 SGHTA, CDR2 FQGTGA. CDR3: CASSLASGVAYEQYF. The CDR3 region has the DNA TGTGCCAGCAGCTTAGCGAGCGGGGTCGCCTACGAGCAGTACTTC.

This sequence joins TRBV14 and TRBJ1-1; D may be TRBD1 (6 bases). V was clipped by 2 bases and J by 0 bases, with 16 bases between them. CDR3 size: 17 residues. The V gene's germline CDR1 is SGHDN and CDR2 FVKESK. CDR3 loop: CASSQRWNRDLNTEAFF. For the CDR3, the DNA is TGTGCCAGCAGCCAAAGGTGGAACAGGGATTTGAACACTGAAGCTTTCTTT.

The chain joins TRBV4-1 to TRBJ2-7; 7 nucleotides align to TRBD2. The CDR3 has 15 residues. Trimming removed 1 base from V and 1 base from J; junction bases left unmatched: 4. Germline V gene lookup returns CDR1 MGHRA and CDR2 YSYEKL. In DNA, the CDR3 is TGCGCCAGCAGCCAAGCGGCGGGAGAGTCCTACGAGCAGTACTTC. The encoded protein is CASSQAAGESYEQYF.

The gene calls are TRBV5-1 and TRBJ2-1; D ambiguous. Between the trimmed V and J ends, which lost 0 bases and 7 bases, there was a span of 8 bases. CDR1 SGHRS and CDR2 YFSETQ come from the germline V gene. The CDR3 is made up of 13 amino acids. The CDR3 region is CASSLEPANEQFF. The DNA for the CDR3 is TGCGCCAGCAGCTTGGAGCCTGCGAATGAGCAGTTCTTC.

For this clone: The junction and the germline gene differ at one end; a read error may be behind it. The rearrangement links TRBV7-7 to TRBJ2-1; 7 positions match TRBD1. Germline CDR1 and CDR2: SSHAT and FNYEAQ (reference sequence). This CDR3 is built from 13 residues. The CDR3 nucleotides are TGTGCTAGCAGCTCCAGGGGGTCGGCTGAGCAGTTCTTC. The encoded protein is CASSSRGSAEQFF.

The CDR3 region has the DNA TGCGCCAGCAGCTTGGTGTCTAGCAGCAATGAGCAGTTCTTC. The encoded protein is CASSLVSSSNEQFF. The chain links TRBV5-1 to TRBJ2-1; tentatively, D is TRBD2 (5 bases). Germline loops: CDR1 SGHRS, CDR2 YFSETQ. The CDR3 covers 14 residues. With 0 bases removed from V and 6 bases from J, the gap between germline ends came to 10 bases.

The CDR3 DNA is TGTGCCATCAGTCCCAACCGCGGTGCAGGGGGTGGGAACACCGGGGAGCTGTTTTTT. Translating gives CAISPNRGAGGGNTGELFF. This rearrangement joins TRBV10-3 to TRBJ2-2; 7 positions match TRBD1. The V gene's germline CDR1 is ENHRY and CDR2 SYGVKD. The junction had 16 bases not matched to a gene; V was cut back by 5 bases and J by 1 base. The CDR3 sequence is 19 residues long.

The chain joins TRBV4-3 to TRBJ2-7, with D perhaps TRBD2 (6 bases). Trimming removed 4 bases from V and 4 bases from J, with 11 bases in between. The CDR3 runs 13 residues. The germline gives CDR1 LGHNA, CDR2 YSLEER. The CDR3 nucleotides are TGCGCCAGCAGCCCCGGGAGACCTTACGAGCAGTACTTC. Protein product: CASSPGRPYEQYF.

This clone was observed a few times. The rearrangement links TRBV6-4 to TRBJ2-6, with D possibly matching TRBD2 (6 bases). V was trimmed by 0 bases and J by 3 bases, leaving 6 bases between them. Germline V CDR1 and CDR2: MRHNA, SNTAGT. This CDR3 contains 15 residues. This CDR3 reads CASSDSRGGANVLTF. CDR3 DNA: TGTGCCAGCAGTGACTCGCGGGGTGGGGCCAACGTCCTGACTTTC.

The chain is built from TRBV10-1 and TRBJ2-3; 8 nucleotides align to TRBD2. The V gene end was trimmed by 6 bases and the J gene end by 5 bases; junction bases not matched to a gene: 13. The length of the CDR3 is 16 residues. The germline CDR1 and CDR2 sequences are WNHNN and SYGVQD (reference sequence). CDR3 sequence: CASSPQGAGGGDTQYF. The CDR3, as DNA: TGCGCCAGCAGCCCGCAAGGGGCGGGAGGAGGAGATACGCAGTATTTT.

This rearrangement joins TRBV28 to TRBJ2-7, with 9 bases aligning to TRBD1. Germline V lookup: CDR1 MDHEN, CDR2 SYDVKM. V dropped 5 bases and J dropped 5; count of bases not matched to a gene: 10. This CDR3 has 15 residues. The CDR3 loop is CASSQPRGQGHEQYF. The DNA for the CDR3 is TGTGCCAGCAGTCAACCCCGGGGACAGGGTCACGAGCAGTACTTC. Full variable domain (outside the CDR3, taken from reference TRBV28 and TRBJ2-7): DVKVTQSSRYLVKRTGEKVFLECVQDMDHENMFWYRQDPGLGLRLIYFSYDVKMKEKGDIPEGYSVSREKKERFSLILESASTNQTSMYLCASSQPRGQGHEQYFGPGTRLTVT.

The chain recombines TRBV11-3 with TRBJ2-5, with TRBD1 matching over 7 bases. Germline V CDR1 and CDR2: SGHNT, YENEEA. V shed 2 bases and J 6 bases; nucleotides not matched to a gene: 9. The CDR3 has 15 residues. This chain's CDR3 is CASSLISAGGKTQYF. In nucleotides, the CDR3 is TGTGCCAGCAGCTTAATATCGGCAGGGGGAAAGACCCAGTACTTC. Using reference TRBV11-3 and TRBJ2-5 for the parts outside the CDR3, the full variable domain is EAGVVQSPRYKIIEKKQPVAFWCNPISGHNTLYWYLQNLGQGPELLIRYENEEAVDDSQLPKDRFSAERLKGVDSTLKIQPAELGDSAVYLCASSLISAGGKTQYFGPGTRLLVL.

The rearrangement links TRBV30 to TRBJ1-4, with D possibly matching TRBD1 (5 bases). V was cut by 2 bases and J by 7 bases, with 14 bases left in between. Looked up from germline, CDR1 is GTSNPN and CDR2 is SVGIG (reference sequence). The CDR3 sequence is 14 residues long. The CDR3 sequence is CAWSPLRGVEKLFF. The CDR3 coding sequence is TGTGCCTGGAGTCCGTTAAGGGGCGTTGAAAAACTGTTTTTT.

The chain links TRBV7-9 to TRBJ2-7; 8 bases match TRBD2. The V segment lost 5 bases and the J segment 2 bases; nucleotides outside the gene matches: 20. CDR1 and CDR2 from the germline V gene are SEHNR and FQNEAQ (reference sequence). The CDR3 has 19 residues. The CDR3 DNA sequence: TGTGCCAGCAGCCCCCGCCGGGGACTAGTTTTTTCAGGAGCCTACGAGCAGTACTTC. Translating gives CASSPRRGLVFSGAYEQYF.

Note on this clone: The sample contains more than one DNA sequence encoding this CDR3. This sequence joins TRBV27 and TRBJ2-3; tentatively, D is TRBD2 (6 bases). This CDR3 has 18 amino acids. The V end lost 6 bases, the J end lost 0 bases, and 22 bases lay between the germline ends. Germline loops: CDR1 MNHEY, CDR2 SMNVEV (reference sequence). In nucleotides, the CDR3 is TGTGCCAGCAGCAGAGTAAGCGGGTCGCTGTTCAGCACAGATACGCAGTATTTT. Encoded protein: CASSRVSGSLFSTDTQYF.

This chain links TRBV5-6 with TRBJ2-3, with TRBD2 as a possible D gene (6 bases). The germline V gene has CDR1 SGHDT and CDR2 YYEEEE. Trimming pared 0 bases from V and 2 bases from J, leaving 10 bases between. This CDR3 has 15 residues. The CDR3 DNA follows: TGTGCCAGCAGCTTGGTCGGGAGCGTCACAGATACGCAGTATTTT. Its translation: CASSLVGSVTDTQYF.

This clone was seen just once. The chain is built from TRBV28 and TRBJ2-3, with D possibly TRBD1 on 5 matching bases. This CDR3 comprises 14 residues. Germline V CDR1 and CDR2: MDHEN, SYDVKM. Between the trimmed V and J ends, which lost 3 bases and 3 bases, there was a span of 10 bases. CDR3 coding DNA: TGTGCCAGCAGTTTGTGGGGCCGGACAGATACGCAGTATTTT. Its translation is CASSLWGRTDTQYF.

CDR3 sequence (DNA): TGTGCCAGCAGGGCCAGGGGGAACACTGAAGCTTTCTTT. Its protein product is CASRARGNTEAFF. The V gene is TRBV11-3, the J gene TRBJ1-1, with D perhaps matching TRBD1 (6 bases). This CDR3 has 13 amino acids. V was shortened by 6 bases and J by 1 base, with 9 bases between the two germline ends. CDR1 SGHNT and CDR2 YENEEA come from the germline V gene.

J is TRBJ2-1 and V is TRBV7-6; D not resolved. V lost 2 bases to trimming and J lost 4 bases, with 9 bases between them. This CDR3 is 14 amino acids long. Germline assignment: CDR1 SGHVS and CDR2 FNYEAQ. CDR3 coding DNA: TGTGCCAGCAGCTTACATCGCGCTTACAATGAGCAGTTCTTC. This sequence encodes CASSLHRAYNEQFF.